Listed here is a single T cell receptor (beta chain). The CDR3 loop spans 17 amino acids. Germline CDR1 is MGHDK and CDR2 is SYGVNS. Germline trimming cut 4 bases from V and 1 base from J; bases unmatched to any gene: 7. The authors prepared the TCRbeta library with unique molecular identifiers. From the PCR reads, TCRdb called clonotypes with MiXCR, one entry per CDR3 protein. Among approximately 200,000 distinct CDR3 sequences listed, roughly 15% were seen once. This record comes from a study of T-cell reconstitution after alpha-beta-depleted transplantation in children. Sequenced material: PBMCs from the stem cell graft donor, taken from the stem cell graft. This rearrangement joins TRBV25-1 to TRBJ1-4; 9 nucleotides line up with TRBD1. This TCR was sampled from a human donor who donated a stem cell graft to a child with acute lymphoblastic leukemia. CDR3 residues: CASSAVPGQGTNEKLFF. The DNA of the CDR3 is TGTGCCAGCAGTGCGGTCCCGGGACAGGGAACTAATGAAAAACTGTTTTTT. Supplemented by reference TRBV25-1 and TRBJ1-4, the full variable domain reads EADIYQTPRYLVIGTGKKITLECSQTMGHDKMYWYQQDPGMELHLIHYSYGVNSTEKGDLSSESTVSRIRTEHFPLTLESARPSHTSQYLCASSAVPGQGTNEKLFFGSGTQLSVL.